Presented here are 29 T cell receptor beta chains from one specimen sequenced in a study of T cell repertoires and HLA-DP antigens. Using immunoSEQ multiplex PCR, the repertoire was profiled, and TCRdb retains in-frame clones only, with some absent. The repertoire includes roughly 110,000 clones, 92% of them detected once, and about 0.27% sits in the top ten. Antigen specificity for these receptors is unknown. Sequenced sample: CD4+ T cells from PBMCs. The receptors shown here come from a woman between 18 and 29 years old in good health and CMV-seronegative.

This clone was picked up a small number of times. The chain recombines TRBV9 with TRBJ2-7, with TRBD1 identical over 8 bases. The germline gives CDR1 SGDLS, CDR2 YYNGEE. The CDR3 sequence is 14 residues long. Germline trimming cut 5 bases from V and 2 bases from J; bases unmatched to any gene: 6. The chain's CDR3 is CASSPQGATYEQYF. The CDR3 bases are TGTGCCAGCAGTCCCCAGGGGGCCACCTACGAGCAGTACTTC.

The chain carries TRBV6-5 and TRBJ2-7; 8 nucleotides align to TRBD1. Losses at the gene ends were 5 bases for V and 0 bases for J; bases not matched to a gene: 6. This CDR3 contains 15 residues. The germline gives CDR1 MNHEY, CDR2 SVGAGI. This chain's CDR3 is CASSRSGQDSYEQYF. CDR3 DNA sequence: TGTGCCAGCAGTAGGTCGGGACAGGACTCCTACGAGCAGTACTTC.

In DNA, the CDR3 is TGTGCCAGCAGTTTAGGACTGACTGGCTACACCTTC. Its translation: CASSLGLTGYTF. The chain couples TRBV28 to TRBJ1-2, with D unresolved. Germline assignment: CDR1 MDHEN and CDR2 SYDVKM. The V gene lost 2 bases and the J gene lost 7 bases, with 8 bases spanning the gap. This CDR3 has 12 amino acids.

CDR3 in amino acids: CASGLLYGTGGYNEQFF. CDR3 nucleotide sequence: TGTGCTAGTGGTTTGCTATACGGGACAGGGGGATACAATGAGCAGTTCTTC. J is TRBJ2-1 and V is TRBV12-5; 11 bases line up with TRBD1. In germline, CDR1 is LGHNT, CDR2 FRNRAP. Germline trimming cut 2 bases from V and 4 bases from J; bases unmatched to any gene: 7. This CDR3 has 17 amino acids. The full variable domain, its missing parts supplied by reference TRBV12-5 and TRBJ2-1, is DARVTQTPRHKVTEMGQEVTMRCQPILGHNTVFWYRQTMMQGLELLAYFRNRAPLDDSGMPKDRFSAEMPDATLATLKIQPSEPRDSAVYFCASGLLYGTGGYNEQFFGPGTRLTVL.

The chain links TRBV10-3 to TRBJ1-5, with D tentatively TRBD1 (6 bases). CDR1 is ENHRY and CDR2 is SYGVKD in the germline V gene. Trimming shortened V by 0 bases and J by 0 bases, and 12 bases separated the two germline ends. CDR3 length: 17 residues. In DNA form, the CDR3 reads TGTGCCATCAGTGAGTCGTGGGGGGGCGGTAGCAATCAGCCCCAGCATTTT. Amino acids: CAISESWGGGSNQPQHF.

The V call is TRBV5-6, the J call TRBJ1-2; possible D gene TRBD1, 6 bases. Trimming stripped 3 bases from V and 5 bases from J, with 11 bases between. The CDR3 runs 13 residues. Germline V gene sequence: CDR1 SGHDT, CDR2 YYEEEE. CDR3 DNA: TGTGCCAGCAGCTCTAAGACAGGTTATGGCTACACCTTC. This gives the protein CASSSKTGYGYTF. The whole variable domain, filled in from reference TRBV5-6 and TRBJ1-2, reads DAGVTQSPTHLIKTRGQQVTLRCSPKSGHDTVSWYQQALGQGPQFIFQYYEEEERQRGNFPDRFSGHQFPNYSSELNVNALLLGDSALYLCASSSKTGYGYTFGSGTRLTVV.

In its sample, this clone was seen once. The V call is TRBV2, the J call TRBJ2-3; no definite D call. Germline V lookup: CDR1 SNHLY, CDR2 FYNNEI. The CDR3 is 12 residues long. The V gene lost 1 base and the J gene lost 6 bases, with 5 bases spanning the gap. The chain's CDR3 is CASSEVGDTQYF. CDR3 bases: TGTGCCAGCAGTGAAGTCGGGGATACGCAGTATTTT.

The chain combines TRBV25-1 with TRBJ2-3; D ambiguous. Germline lookup yields CDR1 MGHDK and CDR2 SYGVNS. This CDR3 spans 10 amino acids. V was clipped by 2 bases and J by 8 bases, with 2 bases between them. In DNA, the CDR3 is TGTGCCAGCAGTGAAGGTACGCAGTATTTT. Its translation is CASSEGTQYF.

This clone is a singleton in its sample. The chain has TRBV19 and TRBJ1-6; tentative D call: TRBD1 (5 bases). The CDR3 covers 18 residues. Trimming took off 5 bases at V and 4 bases at J, with 21 bases between the two ends. Germline V gives CDR1 LNHDA, CDR2 SQIVND (reference sequence). The CDR3 coding sequence is TGTGCCAGTAGTCCGAGGGGCAAGACACTACTATATAATTCACCCCTCCACTTT. Protein sequence: CASSPRGKTLLYNSPLHF.

The V call is TRBV28, the J call TRBJ1-4, with 10 positions matching TRBD1. This CDR3 spans 16 amino acids. V trimming: 6 bases; J trimming: 7 bases; junction bases outside the gene matches: 11. Germline values: CDR1 MDHEN, CDR2 SYDVKM. The CDR3 region is CASRRDRGRITEKLFF. Written as DNA, the CDR3 is TGTGCCAGCAGGCGGGACAGGGGTCGGATTACTGAAAAACTGTTTTTT.

The gene calls are TRBV11-3 and TRBJ2-5; the match to TRBD1 covers 9 bases. V shed 3 bases, J shed 5 bases, and the junction held 10 bases outside the gene matches. Germline lookup yields CDR1 SGHNT and CDR2 YENEEA. The CDR3 totals 16 residues. The CDR3 bases are TGTGCCAGCAGCTTGGGGTACAGGGGGCCGGGGGAGACCCAGTACTTC. Protein product: CASSLGYRGPGETQYF.

The chain uses TRBV12-5 and TRBJ2-1; D gene ambiguous. Germline loops: CDR1 LGHNT, CDR2 FRNRAP. V was trimmed by 1 base and J by 3 bases, leaving 4 bases between them. The CDR3 totals 13 residues. CDR3 amino acids: CASGLGDYNEQFF. DNA for the CDR3: TGTGCTAGTGGTTTGGGGGACTACAATGAGCAGTTCTTC.

This chain uses TRBV6-1 with TRBJ2-6; the D is unclear. CDR1 and CDR2 (germline): MNHNS, SASEGT. The CDR3 length is 16 residues. Trimming pared 2 bases from V and 2 bases from J, leaving 10 bases between. CDR3 DNA sequence: TGTGCCAGCAGTGAATCTTGGATTCCTGGGGCCAACGTCCTGACTTTC. Its protein product is CASSESWIPGANVLTF.

The V gene is TRBV28, the J gene TRBJ2-6; perhaps D is TRBD1 or TRBD2 (6 bases each). CDR3 length equals 17 residues. Germline V gene data show CDR1 as MDHEN and CDR2 as SYDVKM. V lost 2 bases and J 4 bases, leaving 15 bases between the germline ends. Here the CDR3 DNA reads TGTGCCAGCAGTTTACATCTAGGGGGGAAGGGGGCCAACGTCCTGACTTTC. Its protein product is CASSLHLGGKGANVLTF.

The chain couples TRBV12-5 to TRBJ1-3; D gene ambiguous. The germline gives CDR1 LGHNT, CDR2 FRNRAP. This CDR3 is built from 13 residues. V was clipped by 6 bases and J by 0 bases, with 6 bases between them. The CDR3 sequence is CASGGDSGNTIYF. CDR3 nucleotide sequence: TGTGCTAGTGGCGGAGACTCTGGAAACACCATATATTTT.

CDR3 sequence reads: CASSPGESFYNEQFF. The CDR3 DNA follows: TGTGCCAGCAGCCCAGGGGAGAGTTTCTACAATGAGCAGTTCTTC. The rearrangement uses TRBV11-2 and TRBJ2-1; weak D call: TRBD1 (6 bases). Germline-derived CDR1 and CDR2 are SGHAT and FQNNGV. This CDR3 has 15 amino acids. V was cut by 5 bases and J by 3 bases, with 14 bases left in between.

The chain joins TRBV5-4 to TRBJ2-5, with D unresolved. V was clipped by 3 bases and J by 6 bases, with 15 bases between them. CDR1 and CDR2 (germline): SGHNT, YYREEE (reference sequence). CDR3 length: 14 residues. The CDR3 sequence is CASSWRADRQTQYF. In DNA form, the CDR3 reads TGTGCCAGCAGCTGGCGTGCGGATAGGCAGACCCAGTACTTC. The entire variable domain, with the rest obtained from reference TRBV5-4 and TRBJ2-5, is as follows: ETGVTQSPTHLIKTRGQQVTLRCSSQSGHNTVSWYQQALGQGPQFIFQYYREEENGRGNFPPRFSGLQFPNYSSELNVNALELDDSALYLCASSWRADRQTQYFGPGTRLLVL.

The sample holds one count of this clone. The chain links TRBV7-9 to TRBJ2-2, with D possibly matching TRBD1 (5 bases). The CDR3 length is 16 residues. Germline loops: CDR1 SEHNR, CDR2 FQNEAQ (reference sequence). Trimming shortened V by 4 bases and J by 3 bases, and 15 bases separated the two germline ends. Written as DNA, the CDR3 is TGTGCCAGCAGCTACATCCAGGGCCCGGACACCGGGGAGCTGTTTTTT. It encodes CASSYIQGPDTGELFF.

J is TRBJ1-2 and V is TRBV19, with D possibly matching TRBD1 (5 bases). The CDR3 sequence is 12 residues long. V was clipped by 8 bases and J by 3 bases, with 10 bases between them. The germline CDR1 and CDR2 sequences are LNHDA and SQIVND (reference sequence). The DNA for the CDR3 is TGTGCCAGTGCCATCAGGGACTATGGCTACACCTTC. Amino acid sequence: CASAIRDYGYTF.

CDR3 nucleotide sequence: TGTGCCAGAAGCCCCCGGGACAGGATATATGAGCAGTTCTTC. The encoded protein is CARSPRDRIYEQFF. The J gene is TRBJ2-1, the V gene TRBV5-3, with 8 bases identical to TRBD1. TRBV5-3 counts as an open reading frame of uncertain function. The V and J ends lost 4 bases and 8 bases, in that order; junction bases with no gene match: 8. The CDR3 is made up of 14 amino acids.

The chain combines TRBV7-3 with TRBJ1-1; D is perhaps TRBD1 (5 bases). From germline, CDR1 is SGHTA and CDR2 FQGTGA. The CDR3 consists of 15 residues. Trimming pared 5 bases from V and 0 bases from J, leaving 13 bases between. The CDR3, as DNA: TGTGCCAGCAGCCAGGGAGGGGTACTGAACACTGAAGCTTTCTTT. Residues: CASSQGGVLNTEAFF.

To note about this clone: Different DNA sequences within this sample yield the same CDR3. The chain couples TRBV6-6 to TRBJ1-5, with a weak D call TRBD1 (5 bases). V lost 8 bases and J 4 bases, leaving 12 bases between the germline ends. The germline gives CDR1 MNHNY, CDR2 SVGAGI (reference sequence). The length of the CDR3 is 13 residues. In DNA form, the CDR3 reads TGTGCCAGCGTGCAGGGTCTGAATCAGCCCCAGCATTTT. This sequence encodes CASVQGLNQPQHF.

The V gene is TRBV18, the J gene TRBJ2-5; D is uncertain. The V gene lost 6 bases and the J gene lost 6 bases, with 14 bases spanning the gap. Germline CDR1 and CDR2: KGHSH and LQKENI. The CDR3 sequence is 13 residues long. CDR3 region: CASSPFGTQTQYF. CDR3 bases: TGTGCCAGCTCCCCTTTTGGAACCCAGACCCAGTACTTC.

The CDR3, as DNA: TGCAGCGTGAAGATAGGATACAATGAGCAGTTCTTC. Protein: CSVKIGYNEQFF. The genes are TRBV29-1 and TRBJ2-1; the D is unclear. The CDR3 has 12 amino acids. Trimming took off 6 bases at V and 4 bases at J, with 10 bases between the two ends. The germline CDR1 and CDR2 sequences are SQVTM and ANQGSEA.

The rearrangement links TRBV28 to TRBJ1-1; D is possibly TRBD1 (5 bases). The ends were cut back, 5 bases at V and 3 bases at J, with 13 bases in the middle. This CDR3 region has 14 residues. Germline loops: CDR1 MDHEN, CDR2 SYDVKM. The DNA of the CDR3 is TGTGCCAGCAGTCCCCCCAGCAGGGACACTGAAGCTTTCTTT. Amino acid sequence: CASSPPSRDTEAFF.

V gene TRBV5-1 combines with J gene TRBJ1-3; D gene ambiguous. There are 17 residues in the CDR3. Germline-derived CDR1 and CDR2 are SGHRS and YFSETQ. Trimming took 4 bases from V and 3 from J, leaving 20 bases between them. The CDR3 reads CASSARPDLEVGNTIYF. CDR3 nucleotide sequence: TGCGCCAGCAGCGCCCGACCGGACTTGGAAGTTGGAAACACCATATATTTT.

V usage is TRBV18 and J usage is TRBJ2-1; 9 bases are a match to TRBD2. Looked up from germline, CDR1 is KGHSH and CDR2 is LQKENI. V lost 6 bases, J lost 5 bases, and 5 bases stayed unmatched. The CDR3 is made up of 14 amino acids. CDR3 bases: TGTGCCAGCTCCGTGACTAGCGGCGACAATGAGCAGTTCTTC. This translates into CASSVTSGDNEQFF.

The rearrangement joins TRBV19 to TRBJ2-7; perhaps TRBD2 as D (7 bases). Germline V gives CDR1 LNHDA, CDR2 SQIVND (reference sequence). The CDR3 has 15 amino acids. Deletions cut 3 bases from V and 2 bases from J, with 14 bases between. The CDR3 sequence: CASSIRGAFPYEQYF. The CDR3 DNA follows: TGTGCCAGTAGTATCCGGGGGGCCTTTCCCTACGAGCAGTACTTC. Variable domain in full (rest from reference TRBV19 and TRBJ2-7): DGGITQSPKYLFRKEGQNVTLSCEQNLNHDAMYWYRQDPGQGLRLIYYSQIVNDFQKGDIAEGYSVSREKKESFPLTVTSAQKNPTAFYLCASSIRGAFPYEQYFGPGTRLTVT.

V is TRBV27 and J is TRBJ2-3; tentatively, D is TRBD2 (6 bases). Trimming pared 3 bases from V and 2 bases from J, leaving 12 bases between. The CDR3 length is 15 residues. Germline loops: CDR1 MNHEY, CDR2 SMNVEV (reference sequence). Here the CDR3 DNA reads TGTGCCAGCAGTTTCGGGGGACTGCCCACAGATACGCAGTATTTT. Its protein product is CASSFGGLPTDTQYF.